The text below deals with one TCR beta chain. Germline CDR1 and CDR2: KGHSH and LQKENI. This CDR3 is 13 amino acids long. The germline V and J ends were trimmed by 8 bases and 2 bases, with 11 bases remaining between them. The data stem from a study of PD-L1 blockade in urothelial cancer. About the research overall: Blood-derived samples held a median around 140,000 T cells.

Assay used: immunoSEQ multiplex PCR; TCRdb lists only in-frame clones, some missing. The sample carries 75,000 to 95,000 clones, approximately 90% recorded once. This sequence was found in a man in his 60s with urothelial cancer. The chain employs TRBV18 and TRBJ2-3; a weak D match, TRBD2 (6 bases). Sequenced here: PBMCs, sampled around atezolizumab (anti-PD-L1) treatment. CDR3 DNA sequence: TGTGCCAGCATGGGACTGATCACAGATACGCAGTATTTT. Translation: CASMGLITDTQYF.